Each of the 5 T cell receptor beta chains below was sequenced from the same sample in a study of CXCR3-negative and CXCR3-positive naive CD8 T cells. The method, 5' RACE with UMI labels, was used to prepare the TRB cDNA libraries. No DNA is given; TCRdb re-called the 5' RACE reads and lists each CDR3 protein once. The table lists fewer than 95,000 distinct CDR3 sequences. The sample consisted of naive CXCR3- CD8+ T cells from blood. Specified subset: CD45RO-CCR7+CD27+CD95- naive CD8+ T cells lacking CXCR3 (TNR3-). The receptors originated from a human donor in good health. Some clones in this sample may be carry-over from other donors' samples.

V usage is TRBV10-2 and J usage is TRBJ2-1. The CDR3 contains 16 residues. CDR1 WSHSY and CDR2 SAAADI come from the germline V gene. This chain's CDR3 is CASSEFPTTVYNEQFF.

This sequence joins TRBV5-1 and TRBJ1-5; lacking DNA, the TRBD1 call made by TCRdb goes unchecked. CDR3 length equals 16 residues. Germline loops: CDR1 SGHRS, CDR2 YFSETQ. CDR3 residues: CASSLAPGMGNQPQHF.

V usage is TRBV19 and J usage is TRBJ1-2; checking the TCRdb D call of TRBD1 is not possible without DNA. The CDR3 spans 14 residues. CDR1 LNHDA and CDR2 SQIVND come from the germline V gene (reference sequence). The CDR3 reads CASSIQGSADGYTF. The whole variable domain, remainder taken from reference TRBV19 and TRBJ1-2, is DGGITQSPKYLFRKEGQNVTLSCEQNLNHDAMYWYRQDPGQGLRLIYYSQIVNDFQKGDIAEGYSVSREKKESFPLTVTSAQKNPTAFYLCASSIQGSADGYTFGSGTRLTVV.

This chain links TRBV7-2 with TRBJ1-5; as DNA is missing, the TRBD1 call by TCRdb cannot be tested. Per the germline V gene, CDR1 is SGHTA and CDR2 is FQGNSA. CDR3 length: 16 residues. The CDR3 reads CASSLAGAGSNQPQHF.

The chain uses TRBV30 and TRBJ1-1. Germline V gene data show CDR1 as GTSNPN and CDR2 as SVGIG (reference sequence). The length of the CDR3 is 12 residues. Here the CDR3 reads CAWIELSTEAFF.